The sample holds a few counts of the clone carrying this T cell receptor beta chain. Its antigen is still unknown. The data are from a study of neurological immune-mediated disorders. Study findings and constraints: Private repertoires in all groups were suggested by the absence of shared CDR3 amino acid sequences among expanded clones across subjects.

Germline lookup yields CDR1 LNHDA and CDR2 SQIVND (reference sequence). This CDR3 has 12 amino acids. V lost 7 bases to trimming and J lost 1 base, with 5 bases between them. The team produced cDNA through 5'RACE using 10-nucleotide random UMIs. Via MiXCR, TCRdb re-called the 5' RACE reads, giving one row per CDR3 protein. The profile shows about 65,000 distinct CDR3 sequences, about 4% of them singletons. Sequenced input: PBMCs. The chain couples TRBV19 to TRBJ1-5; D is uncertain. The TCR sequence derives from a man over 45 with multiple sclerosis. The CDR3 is CASKLSNQPQHF. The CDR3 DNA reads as TGTGCCAGTAAGTTAAGCAATCAGCCCCAGCATTTT.